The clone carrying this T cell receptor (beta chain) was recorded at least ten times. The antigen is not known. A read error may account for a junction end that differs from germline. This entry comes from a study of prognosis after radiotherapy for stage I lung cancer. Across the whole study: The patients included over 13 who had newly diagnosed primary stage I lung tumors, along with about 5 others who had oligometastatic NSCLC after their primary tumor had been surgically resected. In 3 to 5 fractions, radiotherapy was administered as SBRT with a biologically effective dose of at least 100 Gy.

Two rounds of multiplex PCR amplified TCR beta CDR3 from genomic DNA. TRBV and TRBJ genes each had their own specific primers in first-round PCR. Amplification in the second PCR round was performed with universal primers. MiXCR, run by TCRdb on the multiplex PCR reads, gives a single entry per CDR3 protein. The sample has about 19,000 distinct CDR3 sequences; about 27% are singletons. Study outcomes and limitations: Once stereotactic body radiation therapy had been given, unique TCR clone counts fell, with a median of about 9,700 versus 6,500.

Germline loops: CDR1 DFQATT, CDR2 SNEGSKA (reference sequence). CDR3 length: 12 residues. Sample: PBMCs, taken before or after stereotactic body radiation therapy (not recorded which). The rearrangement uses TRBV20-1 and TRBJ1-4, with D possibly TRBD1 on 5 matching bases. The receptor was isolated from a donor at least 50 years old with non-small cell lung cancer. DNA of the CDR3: TGTTGCGCCGGGGACCCTGTGGGTAAACTGTTTTTT. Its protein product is CCAGDPVGKLFF.